One sample yielded the 4 T cell receptor beta chains listed below, sequenced in a study of shared clonotypes between healthy human individuals. Generated by immunoSEQ multiplex PCR, the TCRdb table keeps only in-frame clones and is missing some. The table includes around 750,000 clones, roughly 70% detected once. Sequencing input: memory CD4+ T cells sorted from blood. Subset noted: CD45RA-negative fraction. The source of these receptors is a woman aged 25-40 years in good health.

The J gene is TRBJ1-2, the V gene TRBV18, with TRBD1 identical over 8 bases. This CDR3 is 15 amino acids long. The ends lost 3 bases at V and 4 bases at J; junction bases unmatched: 7. The V gene's germline CDR1 is KGHSH and CDR2 LQKENI. CDR3 loop: CASSPGQGRTYGYTF. In DNA, the CDR3 is TGTGCCAGCTCACCCGGACAGGGTCGCACCTATGGCTACACCTTC.

V usage is TRBV28 and J usage is TRBJ1-3; D is ambiguous. CDR1 is MDHEN, CDR2 SYDVKM, per germline. V lost 5 bases and J lost 3, with 20 bases in between. This CDR3 has 17 amino acids. The CDR3 nucleotides are TGTGCCAGCAGTACTTACAACGTGCGGAGGTTTGGAAACACCATATATTTT. Its translation: CASSTYNVRRFGNTIYF. Full variable domain (outside the CDR3, taken from reference TRBV28 and TRBJ1-3): DVKVTQSSRYLVKRTGEKVFLECVQDMDHENMFWYRQDPGLGLRLIYFSYDVKMKEKGDIPEGYSVSREKKERFSLILESASTNQTSMYLCASSTYNVRRFGNTIYFGEGSWLTVV.

With regard to this clone: The sample holds other DNA sequences that translate to the same CDR3. This chain links TRBV28 with TRBJ1-2, with D uncertain. This CDR3 contains 12 residues. The V gene's germline CDR1 is MDHEN and CDR2 SYDVKM. With 2 bases removed from V and 1 base from J, the gap between germline ends came to 2 bases. As DNA, the CDR3 is TGTGCCAGCAGTTTAGTTAACTATGGCTACACCTTC. Protein sequence: CASSLVNYGYTF.

This clone was observed a single time. The chain combines TRBV6-1 with TRBJ1-2; 7 bases are shared with TRBD1. V was clipped by 5 bases and J by 8 bases; unmatched bases: 5. CDR1 and CDR2 (germline): MNHNS, SASEGT. The length of the CDR3 is 12 residues. CDR3 amino acids: CASSQTGYGYTF. Here the CDR3 DNA reads TGTGCCAGCAGTCAGACAGGGTACGGCTACACCTTC.